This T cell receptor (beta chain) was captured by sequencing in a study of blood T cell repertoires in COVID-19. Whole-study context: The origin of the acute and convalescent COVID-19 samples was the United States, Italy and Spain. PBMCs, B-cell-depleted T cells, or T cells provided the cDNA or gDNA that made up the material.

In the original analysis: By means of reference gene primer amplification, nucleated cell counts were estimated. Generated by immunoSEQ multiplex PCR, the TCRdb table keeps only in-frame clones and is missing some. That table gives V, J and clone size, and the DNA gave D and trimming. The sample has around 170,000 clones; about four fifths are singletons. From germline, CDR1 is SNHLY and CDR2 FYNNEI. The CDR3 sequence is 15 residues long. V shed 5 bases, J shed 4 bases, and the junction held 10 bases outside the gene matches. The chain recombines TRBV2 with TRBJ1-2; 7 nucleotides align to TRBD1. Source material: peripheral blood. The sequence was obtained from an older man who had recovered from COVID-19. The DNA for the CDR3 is TGTGCCAGCAGTCATCATCCCGGGACAGTCTATGGCTACACCTTC. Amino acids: CASSHHPGTVYGYTF.